The sequence of this TCR beta chain was determined in a study of regulatory T cells in long-lasting Graves disease. The TCR beta library used iRepertoire HTBI primers with Arm-PCR amplification of CDR3. TCRdb passed the multiplex PCR reads through MiXCR, listing each CDR3 protein once. Of roughly 410,000 distinct CDR3 sequences listed, about 15% are singletons. Stated time point: newly diagnosed GD, antithyroid drugs for less than 3 months. From RNA extracted from PBMCs, the TCR library was made. On this clonotype itself: Compared with germline, one end of the junction differs, possibly owing to a read error.

These data also formed part of another study, on T cells in Graves' hyperthyroidism and ophthalmopathy. That work adds: The study defined stable Graves' hyperthyroidism as no ophthalmopathy progression within 18 months. TCR CDR3 underwent first-round RT-PCR with the HTBI primer set. A 13 V-J model separated ophthalmopathy from stable hyperthyroidism.

This TCR came from a woman aged 40 to 50 with Graves disease. Sequencing used peripheral blood mononuclear cells (PBMCs), obtained at new diagnosis, from a patient treated with antithyroid drugs.

The CDR3 coding sequence is TGTGCCAGCACTTTAGCGGAGAGCTCCTACAATGAGCAGTTCTTC. Translating gives CASTLAESSYNEQFF. The chain links TRBV12-3 or TRBV12-4 to TRBJ2-1, with D perhaps matching TRBD2 (6 bases). CDR3 size: 15 residues.